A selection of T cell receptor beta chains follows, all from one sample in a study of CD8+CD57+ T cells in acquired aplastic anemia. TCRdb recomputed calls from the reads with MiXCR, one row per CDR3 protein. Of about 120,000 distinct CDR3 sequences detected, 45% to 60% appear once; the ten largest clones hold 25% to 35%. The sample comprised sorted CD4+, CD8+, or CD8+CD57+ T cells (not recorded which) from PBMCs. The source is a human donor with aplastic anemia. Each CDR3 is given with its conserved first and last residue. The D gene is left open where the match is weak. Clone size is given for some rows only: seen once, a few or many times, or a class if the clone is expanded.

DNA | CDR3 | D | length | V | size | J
TGTGCCAGCAGTTTATTCAAGGGGTTCGAGCAGTACTTC | CASSLFKGFEQYF | . | 13 | TRBV27 | . | TRBJ2-7
TGTGCCACCAGCAGAGATCGGGTAGGACAGGGTGACGAGCAGTACTTC | CATSRDRVGQGDEQYF | TRBD1 | 16 | TRBV15 | . | TRBJ2-7
TGTGCCAGCGGGCAGGGTAGCAATCAGCCCCAGCATTTT | CASGQGSNQPQHF | . | 13 | TRBV7-3 | . | TRBJ1-5
TGTGCCAGCAGCCCAGGACAGGATGAGACCCAGTACTTC | CASSPGQDETQYF | TRBD1 | 13 | TRBV7-9 | few | TRBJ2-5
TGCAGTGCCGGATCCGGGGGGAACACTGAAGCTTTCTTT | CSAGSGGNTEAFF | . | 13 | TRBV20-1 | . | TRBJ1-1
TGCAGCGTTGAAAGGACAGGGGGCGATTACGAGCAGTACTTC | CSVERTGGDYEQYF | TRBD1 | 14 | TRBV29-1 | . | TRBJ2-7
TGTGCCAGCAGCTCCTTCCGGGACAGGGGCGATGGCTACACCTTC | CASSSFRDRGDGYTF | TRBD1 | 15 | TRBV2 | . | TRBJ1-2
TGTGCCAGCAGTCTGGGTTTCTCTGGAAACACCATATATTTT | CASSLGFSGNTIYF | . | 14 | TRBV2 | . | TRBJ1-3
TGTGCCAGCAGCCCCCCAGAACAAGATACGCAGTATTTT | CASSPPEQDTQYF | . | 13 | TRBV7-9 | many | TRBJ2-3
TGCGCCAGCAGCTTGGTGAAGAGAAGAGGAGGTGGGAATACGCAGTATTTT | CASSLVKRRGGGNTQYF | . | 17 | TRBV5-1 | many | TRBJ2-3
TGTGCCACCAGACAGGGGAGTTCACCCCTCCACTTT | CATRQGSSPLHF | TRBD1 | 12 | TRBV6-1 | many | TRBJ1-6
TGTGCCACCAGCAGAGACGGGATTGCGGAGCTGTTTTTT | CATSRDGIAELFF | . | 13 | TRBV15 | . | TRBJ2-2
TGTGCCACCAGTGAAGGGATCCGACAGTACTTC | CATSEGIRQYF | . | 11 | TRBV24-1 | . | TRBJ2-5
TGCAGTGCTAGAGCCGGGAGAAACGAGCAGTACTTC | CSARAGRNEQYF | . | 12 | TRBV20-1 | few | TRBJ2-7
TGTGCCAGCAGCTCCTCGCTCGACGGATACTATGGCTACACCTTC | CASSSSLDGYYGYTF | . | 15 | TRBV7-2 | . | TRBJ1-2
TGTGCCATCAGTGATGGAGGTGGCTACACCTTC | CAISDGGGYTF | . | 11 | TRBV10-3 | . | TRBJ1-2
TGTGCCAGCAGTTTAGAACAGGGGGCGTATTCACCCCTCCACTTT | CASSLEQGAYSPLHF | TRBD1 | 15 | TRBV27 | . | TRBJ1-6
TGTGCCAGTCGACAGACCATGAACACTGAAGCTTTCTTT | CASRQTMNTEAFF | . | 13 | TRBV19 | . | TRBJ1-1
TGTGCCAGCAGCTTAACATATAATTCACCCCTCCACTTT | CASSLTYNSPLHF | . | 13 | TRBV7-9 | few | TRBJ1-6
TGCGCCAGCAGCCGTATCAATCAGCCCCAGCATTTT | CASSRINQPQHF | . | 12 | TRBV2 | . | TRBJ1-5
TGTGCCAGCACCGCCGGACAGGGATACTATGGCTACACCTTC | CASTAGQGYYGYTF | TRBD1 | 14 | TRBV7-8 | . | TRBJ1-2
TGTGCCACCGCCGGGAGCTCCTACAATGAGCAGTTCTTC | CATAGSSYNEQFF | . | 13 | TRBV19 | . | TRBJ2-1
TGTGCCATCAGTGAGTCTGGGCTCCAAGAGACCCAGTACTTC | CAISESGLQETQYF | . | 14 | TRBV10-3 | many | TRBJ2-5
TGTGCCAGCACGCACAGAGGGACGCAAAAGGCCAACGTCCTGACTTTC | CASTHRGTQKANVLTF | . | 16 | TRBV11-1 | . | TRBJ2-6
TGCAGCATGATACAGGGTCGCACTGAAGCTTTCTTT | CSMIQGRTEAFF | . | 12 | TRBV29-1 | many | TRBJ1-1
TGCAGTGCGAGTCCTTTTACAGACTCCTACGAGCAGTACTTC | CSASPFTDSYEQYF | . | 14 | TRBV20-1 | many | TRBJ2-7
TGCGCCAGCAGCCTGGGGCGGGGGAGGTCCTACGAGCAGTACTTC | CASSLGRGRSYEQYF | TRBD2 | 15 | TRBV5-1 | many | TRBJ2-7
TGTGCCACCAGCACAAGGCCGGGACTAACAGATACGCAGTATTTT | CATSTRPGLTDTQYF | TRBD2 | 15 | TRBV15 | few | TRBJ2-3
TGTGCCATCAGGACCTATAGCGGGAGTGGTTCGGTGCAGTACTTC | CAIRTYSGSGSVQYF | TRBD2 | 15 | TRBV10-3 | . | TRBJ2-7
TGTGCCAGCAGCTTAGCGAGTTCCAGCGTATACGAGCAGTACTTC | CASSLASSSVYEQYF | . | 15 | TRBV7-2 | many | TRBJ2-7
TGTGCCAGCAGCCAGGCGGGGTTAGGGTCACCCCTCCACTTT | CASSQAGLGSPLHF | . | 14 | TRBV7-6 | many | TRBJ1-6
TGCAGCGTTGTGGGGCAGGGTCCCGCCGGGGAGCTGTTTTTT | CSVVGQGPAGELFF | . | 14 | TRBV29-1 | . | TRBJ2-2
TGTGCCAGCAGCCAAGATTCAGCACTAGCTCTTGAGCAGTTCTTC | CASSQDSALALEQFF | . | 15 | TRBV4-2 | many | TRBJ2-1
TGTGCCACCGGATCCACGCGGACAGGGGGGCAGTACTTC | CATGSTRTGGQYF | TRBD1 | 13 | TRBV15 | few | TRBJ2-7
TGTGCCAGCACCCAAGATACGCAGTATTTT | CASTQDTQYF | . | 10 | TRBV2 | few | TRBJ2-3
TGTGCCAGCAGCCCAGGGGGGAGAAGAAGTGAAAAACTGTTTTTT | CASSPGGRRSEKLFF | TRBD1 | 15 | TRBV11-2 | once | TRBJ1-4
TGTGCCGTAGCGGGAGAGACCTACGAGCAGTACTTC | CAVAGETYEQYF | TRBD2 | 12 | TRBV28 | few | TRBJ2-7
TGTGCCAGTAGTTCAAGCTCTGGGGCCAACGTCCTGACTTTC | CASSSSSGANVLTF | . | 14 | TRBV19 | . | TRBJ2-6
TGTGCCAGCAGCGCTAGCGGGCCAGATACGCAGTATTTT | CASSASGPDTQYF | TRBD2 | 13 | TRBV7-2 | once | TRBJ2-3
TGCGCCAGCAGCGGGGAAGATTGGACCGAGCAGTACTTC | CASSGEDWTEQYF | . | 13 | TRBV5-1 | many | TRBJ2-7
TGTGCCAGCACCCCTGGAAGAGGTTTGGGTGAAAAACTGTTTTTT | CASTPGRGLGEKLFF | . | 15 | TRBV25-1 | . | TRBJ1-4
TGCGCCAGCAGCCAAGACAGGGTGTCCTACGAGCAGTACTTC | CASSQDRVSYEQYF | . | 14 | TRBV4-3 | . | TRBJ2-7
TGTGCCAGCAGCTTAACTGGGAGCTCCTACGAGCAGTACTTC | CASSLTGSSYEQYF | . | 14 | TRBV7-3 | . | TRBJ2-7
TGTGCCAGCAGTTTCCCAGGTCTTTTCGAGCAGTACTTC | CASSFPGLFEQYF | . | 13 | TRBV12-3/TRBV12-4 | . | TRBJ2-7
TGCAGTGCTAGAGATAGGCGTCGCTCCTACGAGCAGTACTTC | CSARDRRRSYEQYF | . | 14 | TRBV20-1 | many | TRBJ2-7
TGTGCCAGCAGCGCCCGGACGGCGAACACTGAAGCTTTCTTT | CASSARTANTEAFF | . | 14 | TRBV11-2 | . | TRBJ1-1
TGTGCCAGCAGCTTAGAGGCAGGGCAATACAATGAGCAGTTCTTC | CASSLEAGQYNEQFF | . | 15 | TRBV11-2 | . | TRBJ2-1
TGTGCCAGCAGCGGTCCTGCGGTAAGCACAGATACGCAGTATTTT | CASSGPAVSTDTQYF | . | 15 | TRBV7-4 | . | TRBJ2-3
TGCAGTGCTAGAGACTACGGGACAGGGCAACAAGAGACCCAGTACTTC | CSARDYGTGQQETQYF | TRBD1 | 16 | TRBV20-1 | many | TRBJ2-5
TGCGCCAGCAGTGAGAACCGGGGCCTCAGCTCCTACGAGCAGTACTTC | CASSENRGLSSYEQYF | . | 16 | TRBV10-2 | . | TRBJ2-7
TGCGCCAGCAGCCGCCGGGACAGGGATATTGGAGGATCACCCCTCCACTTT | CASSRRDRDIGGSPLHF | TRBD1 | 17 | TRBV5-1 | . | TRBJ1-6
TGCAGTGCCAGCAGCTTCGAGTTGGGGATGGGAGAGACCCAGTACTTC | CSASSFELGMGETQYF | . | 16 | TRBV20-1 | . | TRBJ2-5
TGTGCCACCAGTGACGTAGGGCAGGGAACAGATACGCAGTATTTT | CATSDVGQGTDTQYF | . | 15 | TRBV24-1 | few | TRBJ2-3
TGTGCCAGCAGCCGCAGGGTCTACGAGCAGTACTTC | CASSRRVYEQYF | . | 12 | TRBV7-9 | many | TRBJ2-7
TGCAGTGCTAGAGGAGCAGGAGTGCTCGCCGGCGAGCAGTACTTC | CSARGAGVLAGEQYF | . | 15 | TRBV20-1 | once | TRBJ2-7
TGTGCCAGCAGAACCCGGGACAGCTCCTACAATGAGCAGTTCTTC | CASRTRDSSYNEQFF | TRBD1 | 15 | TRBV6-1 | once | TRBJ2-1